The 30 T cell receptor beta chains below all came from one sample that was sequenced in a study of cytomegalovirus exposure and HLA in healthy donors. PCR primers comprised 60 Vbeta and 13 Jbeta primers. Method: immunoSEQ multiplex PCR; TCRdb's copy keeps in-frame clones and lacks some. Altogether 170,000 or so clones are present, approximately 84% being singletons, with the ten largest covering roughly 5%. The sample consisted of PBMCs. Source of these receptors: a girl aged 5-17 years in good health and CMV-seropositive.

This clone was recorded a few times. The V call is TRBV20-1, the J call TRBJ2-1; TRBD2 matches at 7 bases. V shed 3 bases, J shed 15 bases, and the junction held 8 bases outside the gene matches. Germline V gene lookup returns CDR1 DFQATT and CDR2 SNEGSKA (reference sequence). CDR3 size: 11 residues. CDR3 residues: CSARGGRESFF. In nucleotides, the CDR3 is TGCAGTGCTAGGGGGGGGAGGGAGTCGTTCTTC.

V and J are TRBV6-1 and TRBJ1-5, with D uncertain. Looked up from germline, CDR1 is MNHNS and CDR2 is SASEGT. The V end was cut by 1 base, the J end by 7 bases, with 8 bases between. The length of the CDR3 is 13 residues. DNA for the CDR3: TGTGCCAGCAGTGAAGAAGAGTGGCAGCCCCAGCATTTT. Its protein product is CASSEEEWQPQHF.

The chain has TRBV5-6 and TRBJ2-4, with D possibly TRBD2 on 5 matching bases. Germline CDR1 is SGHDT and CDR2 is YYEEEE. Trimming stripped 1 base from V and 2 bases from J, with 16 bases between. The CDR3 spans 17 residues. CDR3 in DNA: TGTGCCAGCAGCTTGCCCGGGAAGTCCCGGCCCAAAAACATTCAGTACTTC. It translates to CASSLPGKSRPKNIQYF.

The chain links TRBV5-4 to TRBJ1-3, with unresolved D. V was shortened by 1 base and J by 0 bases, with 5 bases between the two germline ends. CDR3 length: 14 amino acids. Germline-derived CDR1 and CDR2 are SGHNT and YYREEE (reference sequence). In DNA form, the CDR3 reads TGTGCCAGCAGCTTGTGGCTCTCTGGAAACACCATATATTTT. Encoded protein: CASSLWLSGNTIYF.

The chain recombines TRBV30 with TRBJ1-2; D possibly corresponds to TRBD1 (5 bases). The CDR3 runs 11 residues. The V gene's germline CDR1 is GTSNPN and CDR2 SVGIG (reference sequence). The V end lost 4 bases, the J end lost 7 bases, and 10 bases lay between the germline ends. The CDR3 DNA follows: TGTGCCTGGACAGGGTTCGGTGGCTACACCTTC. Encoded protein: CAWTGFGGYTF.

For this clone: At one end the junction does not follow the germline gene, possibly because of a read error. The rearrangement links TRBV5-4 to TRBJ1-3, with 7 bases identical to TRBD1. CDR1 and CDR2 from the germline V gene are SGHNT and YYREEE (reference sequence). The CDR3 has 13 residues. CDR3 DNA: TGTGCCAGCAGCTGGGGGACGGGACAGCCGGTGAATTTT. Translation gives CASSWGTGQPVNF. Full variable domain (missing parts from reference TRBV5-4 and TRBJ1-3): ETGVTQSPTHLIKTRGQQVTLRCSSQSGHNTVSWYQQALGQGPQFIFQYYREEENGRGNFPPRFSGLQFPNYSSELNVNALELDDSALYLCASSWGTGQPVNFGEGSWLTVV.

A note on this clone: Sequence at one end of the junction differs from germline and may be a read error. CDR3 coding DNA: TGTGCCAGCAGTCTATCGAGACAGGGAACTGAAGCTTTCTTT. Protein: CASSLSRQGTEAFF. The gene calls are TRBV27 and TRBJ1-1; the match to TRBD1 covers 7 bases. This CDR3 contains 14 residues. Germline lookup yields CDR1 MNHEY and CDR2 SMNVEV (reference sequence).

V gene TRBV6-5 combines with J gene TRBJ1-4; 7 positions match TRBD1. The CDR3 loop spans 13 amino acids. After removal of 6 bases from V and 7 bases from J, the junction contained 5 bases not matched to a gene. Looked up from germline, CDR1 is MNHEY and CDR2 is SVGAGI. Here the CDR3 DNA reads TGTGCCAGCAGAAGACAGGGTGGTGAAAAACTGTTTTTT. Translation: CASRRQGGEKLFF.

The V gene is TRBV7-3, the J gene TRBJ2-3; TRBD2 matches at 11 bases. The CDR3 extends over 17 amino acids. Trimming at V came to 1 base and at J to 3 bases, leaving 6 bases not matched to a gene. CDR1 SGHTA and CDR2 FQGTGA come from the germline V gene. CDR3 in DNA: TGTGCCAGCAGCTTAAGGTCCCTAGCGGGGGGAACAGATACGCAGTATTTT. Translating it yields CASSLRSLAGGTDTQYF. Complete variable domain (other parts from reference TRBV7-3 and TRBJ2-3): GAGVSQTPSNKVTEKGKYVELRCDPISGHTALYWYRQSLGQGPEFLIYFQGTGAADDSGLPNDRFFAVRPEGSVSTLKIQRTERGDSAVYLCASSLRSLAGGTDTQYFGPGTRLTVL.

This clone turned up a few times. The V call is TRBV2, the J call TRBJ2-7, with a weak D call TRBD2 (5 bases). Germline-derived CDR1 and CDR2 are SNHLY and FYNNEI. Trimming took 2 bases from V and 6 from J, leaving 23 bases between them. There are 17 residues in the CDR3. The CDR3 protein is CASSESPRSAGVGEQYF. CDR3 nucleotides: TGTGCCAGCAGTGAATCCCCCCGGTCCGCGGGTGTGGGCGAGCAGTACTTC.

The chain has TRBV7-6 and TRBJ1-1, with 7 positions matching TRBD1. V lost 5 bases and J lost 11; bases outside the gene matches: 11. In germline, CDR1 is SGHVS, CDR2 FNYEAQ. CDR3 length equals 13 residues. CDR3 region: CASSPPGRGNAFF. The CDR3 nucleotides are TGTGCCAGCAGCCCCCCCGGCAGGGGGAATGCTTTCTTT.

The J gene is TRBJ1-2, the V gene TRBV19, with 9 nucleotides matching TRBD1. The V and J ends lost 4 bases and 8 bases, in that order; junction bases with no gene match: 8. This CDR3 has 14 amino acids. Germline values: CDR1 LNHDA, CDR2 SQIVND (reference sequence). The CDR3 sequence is CASSTRDRVGGYTF. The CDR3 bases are TGTGCCAGTAGTACCCGGGACAGGGTAGGCGGCTACACCTTC. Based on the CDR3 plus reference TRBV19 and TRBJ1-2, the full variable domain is DGGITQSPKYLFRKEGQNVTLSCEQNLNHDAMYWYRQDPGQGLRLIYYSQIVNDFQKGDIAEGYSVSREKKESFPLTVTSAQKNPTAFYLCASSTRDRVGGYTFGSGTRLTVV.

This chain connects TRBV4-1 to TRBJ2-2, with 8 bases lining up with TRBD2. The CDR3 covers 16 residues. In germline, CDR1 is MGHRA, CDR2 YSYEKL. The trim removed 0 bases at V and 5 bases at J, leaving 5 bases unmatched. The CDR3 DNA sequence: TGCGCCAGCAGCCAAGAAGGGACTAGTGGGACCGGGGAGCTGTTTTTT. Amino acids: CASSQEGTSGTGELFF.

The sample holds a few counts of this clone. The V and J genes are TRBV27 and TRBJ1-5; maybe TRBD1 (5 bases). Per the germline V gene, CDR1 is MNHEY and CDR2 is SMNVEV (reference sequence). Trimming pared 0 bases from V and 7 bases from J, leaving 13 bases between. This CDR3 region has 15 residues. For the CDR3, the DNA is TGTGCCAGCAGTTTATCGAAGGGGAATCTGCAGCCCCAGCATTTT. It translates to CASSLSKGNLQPQHF.

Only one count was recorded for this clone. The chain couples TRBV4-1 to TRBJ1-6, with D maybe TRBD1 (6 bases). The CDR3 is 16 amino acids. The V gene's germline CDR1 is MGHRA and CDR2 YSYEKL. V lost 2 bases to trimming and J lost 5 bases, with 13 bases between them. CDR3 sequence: CASSQPQGKDNSPLHF. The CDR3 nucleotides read TGCGCCAGCAGCCAACCCCAGGGGAAGGATAATTCACCCCTCCACTTT.

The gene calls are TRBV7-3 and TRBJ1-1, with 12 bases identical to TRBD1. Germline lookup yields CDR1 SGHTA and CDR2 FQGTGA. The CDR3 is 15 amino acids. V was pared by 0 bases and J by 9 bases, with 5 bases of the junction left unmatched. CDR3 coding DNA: TGTGCCAGCAGCTTAACGGGGGGGACAGGGGGCAAAGCTTTCTTT. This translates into CASSLTGGTGGKAFF.

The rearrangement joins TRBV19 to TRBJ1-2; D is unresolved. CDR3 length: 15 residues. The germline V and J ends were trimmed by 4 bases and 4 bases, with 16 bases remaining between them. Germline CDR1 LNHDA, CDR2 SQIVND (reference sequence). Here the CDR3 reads CASSTKSPVSYGYTF. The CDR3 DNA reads TGTGCCAGTAGTACCAAATCCCCGGTAAGCTATGGCTACACCTTC. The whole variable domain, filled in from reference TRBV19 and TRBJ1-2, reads DGGITQSPKYLFRKEGQNVTLSCEQNLNHDAMYWYRQDPGQGLRLIYYSQIVNDFQKGDIAEGYSVSREKKESFPLTVTSAQKNPTAFYLCASSTKSPVSYGYTFGSGTRLTVV.

The CDR3 sequence is CASSQVEGANYGYTF. In DNA, the CDR3 is TGTGCCAGCAGTCAGGTGGAGGGGGCCAACTATGGCTACACCTTC. The chain joins TRBV6-1 to TRBJ1-2; TRBD1 agrees at 7 bases. Germline-derived CDR1 and CDR2 are MNHNS and SASEGT. V lost 5 bases to trimming and J lost 2 bases; unmatched junction nucleotides: 8. The CDR3 spans 15 residues.

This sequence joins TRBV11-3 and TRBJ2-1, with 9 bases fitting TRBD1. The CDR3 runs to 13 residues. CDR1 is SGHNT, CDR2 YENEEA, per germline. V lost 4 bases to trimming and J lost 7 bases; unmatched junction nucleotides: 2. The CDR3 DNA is TGTGCCAGCAGCTCGGGGACAGGGAATGAGCAGTTCTTC. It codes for CASSSGTGNEQFF. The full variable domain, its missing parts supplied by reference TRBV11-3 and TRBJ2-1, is EAGVVQSPRYKIIEKKQPVAFWCNPISGHNTLYWYLQNLGQGPELLIRYENEEAVDDSQLPKDRFSAERLKGVDSTLKIQPAELGDSAVYLCASSSGTGNEQFFGPGTRLTVL.

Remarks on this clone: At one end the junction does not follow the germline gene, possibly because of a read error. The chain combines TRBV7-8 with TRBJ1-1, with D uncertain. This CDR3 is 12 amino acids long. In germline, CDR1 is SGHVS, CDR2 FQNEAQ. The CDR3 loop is CASSLGNSEAFF. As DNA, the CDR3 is TGTGCCAGCAGCTTAGGGAACAGTGAAGCTTTCTTT.

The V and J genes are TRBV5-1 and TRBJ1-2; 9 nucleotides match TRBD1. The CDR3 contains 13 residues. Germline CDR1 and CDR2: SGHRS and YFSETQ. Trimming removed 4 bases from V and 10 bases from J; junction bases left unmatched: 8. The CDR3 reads CASSRTGEVDYTF. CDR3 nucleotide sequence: TGCGCCAGCAGCCGGACAGGGGAGGTAGACTACACCTTC.

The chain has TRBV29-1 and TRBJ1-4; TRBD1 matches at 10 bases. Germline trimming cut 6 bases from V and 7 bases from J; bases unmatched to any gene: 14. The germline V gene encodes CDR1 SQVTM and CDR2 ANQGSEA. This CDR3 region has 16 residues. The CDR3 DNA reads TGCAGCGTCCGTCCCGGGACAGGGGAGAATGGTGAAAAACTGTTTTTT. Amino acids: CSVRPGTGENGEKLFF.

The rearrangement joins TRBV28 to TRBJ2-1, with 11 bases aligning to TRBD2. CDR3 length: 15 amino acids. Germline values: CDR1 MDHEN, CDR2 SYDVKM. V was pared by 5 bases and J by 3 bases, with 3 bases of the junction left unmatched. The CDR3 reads CASSLLAGVYNEQFF. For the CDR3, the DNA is TGTGCCAGCAGTCTACTAGCGGGGGTCTACAATGAGCAGTTCTTC.

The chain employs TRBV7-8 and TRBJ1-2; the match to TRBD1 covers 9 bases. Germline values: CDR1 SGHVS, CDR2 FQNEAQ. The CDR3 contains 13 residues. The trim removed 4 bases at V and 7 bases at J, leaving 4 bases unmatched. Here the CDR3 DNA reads TGTGCCAGCAGCTGGGACAGGGCCGGTGGCTACACCTTC. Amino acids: CASSWDRAGGYTF.

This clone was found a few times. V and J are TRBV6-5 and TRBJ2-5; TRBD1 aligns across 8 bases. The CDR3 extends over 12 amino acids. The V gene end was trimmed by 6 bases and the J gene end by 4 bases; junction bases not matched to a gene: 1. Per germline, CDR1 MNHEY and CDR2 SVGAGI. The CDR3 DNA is TGTGCCAGCAGCCAGGGGGCAGAGACCCAGTACTTC. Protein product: CASSQGAETQYF.

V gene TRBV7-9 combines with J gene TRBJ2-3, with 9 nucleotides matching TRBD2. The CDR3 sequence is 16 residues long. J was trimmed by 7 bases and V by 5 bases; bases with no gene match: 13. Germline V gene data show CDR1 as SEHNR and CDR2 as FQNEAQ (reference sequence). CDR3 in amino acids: CASSLPEGGGANTQYF. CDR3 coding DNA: TGTGCCAGCAGCCTTCCTGAGGGCGGGGGGGCAAATACGCAGTATTTT.

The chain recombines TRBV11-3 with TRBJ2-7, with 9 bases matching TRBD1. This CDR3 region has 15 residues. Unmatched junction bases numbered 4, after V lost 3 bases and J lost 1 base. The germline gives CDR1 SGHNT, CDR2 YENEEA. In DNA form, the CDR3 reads TGTGCCAGCAGCTTGTCCGGGACAGGGTCCTACGAGCAGTACTTC. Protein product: CASSLSGTGSYEQYF.

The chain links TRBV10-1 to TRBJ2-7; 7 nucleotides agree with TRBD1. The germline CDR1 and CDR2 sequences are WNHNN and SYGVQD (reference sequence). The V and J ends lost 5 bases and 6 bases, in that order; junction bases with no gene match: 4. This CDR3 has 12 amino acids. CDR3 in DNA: TGCGCCAGCAGTAACGACAGGGTCGAGCAGTACTTC. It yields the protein CASSNDRVEQYF.

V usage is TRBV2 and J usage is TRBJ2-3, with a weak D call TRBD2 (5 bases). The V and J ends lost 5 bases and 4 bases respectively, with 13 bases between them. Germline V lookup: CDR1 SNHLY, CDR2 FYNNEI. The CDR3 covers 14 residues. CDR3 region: CASSTRPVPDTQYF. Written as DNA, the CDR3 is TGTGCCAGCAGTACTAGACCAGTCCCAGATACGCAGTATTTT.

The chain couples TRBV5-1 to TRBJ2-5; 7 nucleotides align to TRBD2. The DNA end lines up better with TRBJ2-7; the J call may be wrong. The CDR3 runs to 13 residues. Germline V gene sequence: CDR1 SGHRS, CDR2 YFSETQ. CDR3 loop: CASSAGTNYEQYF. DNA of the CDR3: TGCGCCAGCAGCGCAGGGACTAACTACGAGCAGTACTTC.